This is a list of T cell receptor beta chains from one sample in a study of OX40 agonist ivuxolimab in advanced cancers. The method was immunoSEQ multiplex PCR; TCRdb's version includes in-frame clones alone and lacks a portion of them. The sample yields approximately 25,000 clones, roughly 85% seen once. The sequencing here drew on CD4+ or CD8+ T cells sorted from blood, taken in a trial of the OX40 agonist ivuxolimab. These receptors all come from an adult with an advanced solid tumor such as melanoma, head and neck, liver or kidney cancer. CDR3s include the opening cysteine and the closing phenylalanine or tryptophan. A D gene is named only where the DNA matches it firmly. For some rows the clone size is stated as once, few or many, or as a class when expanded; others skip it.

clone_size: NA
v_call: TRBV23-1
j_call: TRBJ1-1
d_call: NA
cdr3_length: 15
cdr3_nt: TGCGCCAGCAGTCAATCGTACAGTGTGAACACTGAAGCTTTCTTT
cdr3_aa: CASSQSYSVNTEAFF

clone_size: NA
v_call: TRBV4-1
j_call: TRBJ1-1
d_call: TRBD1
cdr3_length: 18
cdr3_nt: TGCGCCAGCAGCCACGGAACAGGGGGCGGCATGGTCTTATCGGAAGCTTTCTTT
cdr3_aa: CASSHGTGGGMVLSEAFF

clone_size: NA
v_call: TRBV6-5
j_call: TRBJ2-1
d_call: NA
cdr3_length: 15
cdr3_nt: TGTGCCAGCAGTTACTCGATGGGGGGGGGCCGGGAGCAGTTCTTC
cdr3_aa: CASSYSMGGGREQFF

clone_size: once
v_call: TRBV5-1
j_call: TRBJ2-7
d_call: NA
cdr3_length: 12
cdr3_nt: TGCGCCAGCGGCTCCATTCCCTACGAGCAGTACTTC
cdr3_aa: CASGSIPYEQYF

clone_size: NA
v_call: TRBV7-9
j_call: TRBJ2-1
d_call: NA
cdr3_length: 14
cdr3_nt: TGTGCCAGCAGCGCAAGGAGCTCCTACAATGAGCAGTTCTTC
cdr3_aa: CASSARSSYNEQFF

clone_size: NA
v_call: TRBV6-1
j_call: TRBJ2-1
d_call: NA
cdr3_length: 13
cdr3_nt: TGTGCCAGCAGGGACTTGGGGGATCCTGAGCAGTTCTTC
cdr3_aa: CASRDLGDPEQFF

clone_size: NA
v_call: TRBV9
j_call: TRBJ1-3
d_call: NA
cdr3_length: 15
cdr3_nt: TGTGCCAGCAGCGAAAGGGACGGCTCTGGAAACACCATATATTTT
cdr3_aa: CASSERDGSGNTIYF

clone_size: NA
v_call: TRBV19
j_call: TRBJ2-7
d_call: TRBD1
cdr3_length: 14
cdr3_nt: TGTGCCAGTAGCCCGACCGGGACAGGTTACGAGCAGTACTTC
cdr3_aa: CASSPTGTGYEQYF

clone_size: NA
v_call: TRBV7-3
j_call: TRBJ1-1
d_call: NA
cdr3_length: 12
cdr3_nt: TGTGCCAGCAGCGGGATTGTCACTGAAGCTTTCTTT
cdr3_aa: CASSGIVTEAFF

clone_size: NA
v_call: TRBV27
j_call: TRBJ2-3
d_call: NA
cdr3_length: 13
cdr3_nt: TGTGCCAGCAGTGGAGGGACCACAGATACGCAGTATTTT
cdr3_aa: CASSGGTTDTQYF

clone_size: NA
v_call: TRBV23-1
j_call: TRBJ1-5
d_call: NA
cdr3_length: 13
cdr3_nt: TGCGCCAGCAGTCAATCGGATTTGGAGCCCCAGCATTTT
cdr3_aa: CASSQSDLEPQHF

clone_size: NA
v_call: TRBV11-2
j_call: TRBJ2-2
d_call: NA
cdr3_length: 13
cdr3_nt: TGTGCCAGCAGCTTAGGGCGGGGAGGGGAGCTGTTTTTT
cdr3_aa: CASSLGRGGELFF

clone_size: NA
v_call: TRBV21-1
j_call: TRBJ1-1
d_call: NA
cdr3_length: 16
cdr3_nt: TGTGCCAGCAGCAAAAGAAGGGGGGCAGAGAACACTGAAGCTTTCTTT
cdr3_aa: CASSKRRGAENTEAFF

clone_size: NA
v_call: TRBV6-6
j_call: TRBJ2-7
d_call: NA
cdr3_length: 12
cdr3_nt: TGTGCCAGCAGTTACTCCAGGGGCGAGCAGTACTTC
cdr3_aa: CASSYSRGEQYF

clone_size: NA
v_call: TRBV4-3
j_call: TRBJ2-5
d_call: TRBD2
cdr3_length: 17
cdr3_nt: TGCGCCAGCAGCCAAGTCGCTAGCGGGGCCGAGAGGGAGACCCAGTACTTC
cdr3_aa: CASSQVASGAERETQYF

clone_size: once
v_call: TRBV19
j_call: TRBJ2-7
d_call: TRBD1
cdr3_length: 15
cdr3_nt: TGTGCCAGTAGCCAGTCGACAGGGATGATCAACGAGCAGTACTTC
cdr3_aa: CASSQSTGMINEQYF

clone_size: NA
v_call: TRBV7-9
j_call: TRBJ1-4
d_call: TRBD1
cdr3_length: 15
cdr3_nt: TGTGCCAGCAGCTTAGCGTACAGGGGAGGGGAAAAACTGTTTTTT
cdr3_aa: CASSLAYRGGEKLFF

clone_size: NA
v_call: TRBV6-5
j_call: TRBJ1-5
d_call: TRBD1
cdr3_length: 15
cdr3_nt: TGTGCCAGCAGTTCGACAGGGGATAGCAATCAGCCCCAGCATTTT
cdr3_aa: CASSSTGDSNQPQHF

clone_size: NA
v_call: TRBV28
j_call: TRBJ2-3
d_call: NA
cdr3_length: 15
cdr3_nt: TGTGCCAGCAGCCACGGGATGACGGGCACAGATACGCAGTATTTT
cdr3_aa: CASSHGMTGTDTQYF

clone_size: NA
v_call: TRBV4-1
j_call: TRBJ1-1
d_call: NA
cdr3_length: 15
cdr3_nt: TGCGCCAGCAGCCAAGAGCGGGGTAAGAACACTGAAGCTTTCTTT
cdr3_aa: CASSQERGKNTEAFF

clone_size: NA
v_call: TRBV7-6
j_call: TRBJ1-3
d_call: NA
cdr3_length: 15
cdr3_nt: TGTGCCAGCAGCTTAGGGGGCGGCTCTGGAAACACCATATATTTT
cdr3_aa: CASSLGGGSGNTIYF

clone_size: NA
v_call: TRBV7-3
j_call: TRBJ2-1
d_call: NA
cdr3_length: 12
cdr3_nt: TGTGCCAGCAGCTTAGCAGACAATGAGCAGTTCTTC
cdr3_aa: CASSLADNEQFF

clone_size: NA
v_call: TRBV11-2
j_call: TRBJ2-7
d_call: NA
cdr3_length: 12
cdr3_nt: TGTGCCAGCAGCCTGGACCCCTACGAGCAGTACTTC
cdr3_aa: CASSLDPYEQYF

clone_size: NA
v_call: TRBV6-1
j_call: TRBJ2-7
d_call: NA
cdr3_length: 12
cdr3_nt: TGTGCCAGCAAGTCAGTACTCGACGAGCAGTACTTC
cdr3_aa: CASKSVLDEQYF

clone_size: NA
v_call: TRBV28
j_call: TRBJ1-1
d_call: NA
cdr3_length: 17
cdr3_nt: TGTGCCAGCAGTTTATTGGTAGGGGTTATACCAAACACTGAAGCTTTCTTT
cdr3_aa: CASSLLVGVIPNTEAFF

clone_size: NA
v_call: TRBV2
j_call: TRBJ2-4
d_call: TRBD1
cdr3_length: 15
cdr3_nt: TGTGCCAGCAGTGGGGGACAGGGTATGGGAAACATTCAGTACTTC
cdr3_aa: CASSGGQGMGNIQYF

clone_size: NA
v_call: TRBV7-9
j_call: TRBJ1-2
d_call: TRBD1
cdr3_length: 15
cdr3_nt: TGTGCCAGCAGCTTAGTCGGGACAGGGGATTATGGCTACACCTTC
cdr3_aa: CASSLVGTGDYGYTF

clone_size: NA
v_call: TRBV27
j_call: TRBJ2-2
d_call: TRBD1
cdr3_length: 17
cdr3_nt: TGTGCCAGCAGTGATTTGGGACAGGGGCAGAACACCGGGGAGCTGTTTTTT
cdr3_aa: CASSDLGQGQNTGELFF

clone_size: NA
v_call: TRBV11-2
j_call: TRBJ2-3
d_call: NA
cdr3_length: 14
cdr3_nt: TGTGCCAGCTCCGGGCAGGTGGCGTCAGATACGCAGTATTTT
cdr3_aa: CASSGQVASDTQYF

clone_size: NA
v_call: TRBV11-2
j_call: TRBJ2-3
d_call: TRBD1
cdr3_length: 14
cdr3_nt: TGTGCCAGCAGCTTAGTAGGGGGCGCAGATACGCAGTATTTT
cdr3_aa: CASSLVGGADTQYF

clone_size: once
v_call: TRBV7-6
j_call: TRBJ1-1
d_call: TRBD1
cdr3_length: 18
cdr3_nt: TGTGCCAGCAGCTTCTCTACTGGGACAGGGAAGATGAACACTGAAGCTTTCTTT
cdr3_aa: CASSFSTGTGKMNTEAFF

clone_size: NA
v_call: TRBV7-9
j_call: TRBJ2-7
d_call: NA
cdr3_length: 13
cdr3_nt: TGTGCCAGCAGCCAAGTCGGCGTCAACGAGCAGTACTTC
cdr3_aa: CASSQVGVNEQYF

clone_size: NA
v_call: TRBV29-1
j_call: TRBJ2-5
d_call: TRBD2
cdr3_length: 15
cdr3_nt: TGCAGCGTTGAACCGCGGGGGAATAGGGGAGAGACCCAGTACTTC
cdr3_aa: CSVEPRGNRGETQYF

clone_size: NA
v_call: TRBV28
j_call: TRBJ2-3
d_call: TRBD2
cdr3_length: 17
cdr3_nt: TGTGCCAGCAGTTTTGGACGGATGGCGGGGGGAGGAGATACGCAGTATTTT
cdr3_aa: CASSFGRMAGGGDTQYF

clone_size: NA
v_call: TRBV12-5
j_call: TRBJ1-5
d_call: NA
cdr3_length: 16
cdr3_nt: TGTGCTAGTGGTTTGCAGGGGCGCAATAGCAATCAGCCCCAGCATTTT
cdr3_aa: CASGLQGRNSNQPQHF

clone_size: few
v_call: TRBV28
j_call: TRBJ2-7
d_call: NA
cdr3_length: 16
cdr3_nt: TGTGCCAGCAGTTCCCCCGACAAAGGTTTCTCCTACGAGCAGTACTTC
cdr3_aa: CASSSPDKGFSYEQYF

clone_size: NA
v_call: TRBV19
j_call: TRBJ2-1
d_call: NA
cdr3_length: 12
cdr3_nt: TGTGCCAGTAGTCCGACTAGTCGAGAGCAGTTCTTC
cdr3_aa: CASSPTSREQFF

clone_size: NA
v_call: TRBV7-6
j_call: TRBJ2-7
d_call: NA
cdr3_length: 14
cdr3_nt: TGTGCCAGCAGCTTAGAGGGGACTCCGGACGAGCAGTACTTC
cdr3_aa: CASSLEGTPDEQYF

clone_size: NA
v_call: TRBV5-1
j_call: TRBJ1-2
d_call: NA
cdr3_length: 13
cdr3_nt: TGCGCCAGCAGCTTGTCGGGGGTAGATGGCTACACCTTC
cdr3_aa: CASSLSGVDGYTF

clone_size: NA
v_call: TRBV15
j_call: TRBJ2-3
d_call: NA
cdr3_length: 14
cdr3_nt: TGTGCCACCAGCAGAGATGGGGAGGCAGATACGCAGTATTTT
cdr3_aa: CATSRDGEADTQYF

clone_size: NA
v_call: TRBV6-5
j_call: TRBJ2-1
d_call: TRBD1
cdr3_length: 15
cdr3_nt: TGTGCCAGCAGTTACTGGGACAGGGGAAACAATGAGCAGTTCTTC
cdr3_aa: CASSYWDRGNNEQFF

clone_size: NA
v_call: TRBV27
j_call: TRBJ1-2
d_call: NA
cdr3_length: 17
cdr3_nt: TGTGCCAGCAGTCCCCACCTCGGGAGGGGTGACAACTCTGGCTACACCTTC
cdr3_aa: CASSPHLGRGDNSGYTF

clone_size: NA
v_call: TRBV5-4
j_call: TRBJ1-2
d_call: TRBD1
cdr3_length: 14
cdr3_nt: TGTGCCAGCAGCGTCGGGACAGAAAACTATGGCTACACCTTC
cdr3_aa: CASSVGTENYGYTF

clone_size: NA
v_call: TRBV25-1
j_call: TRBJ2-7
d_call: NA
cdr3_length: 12
cdr3_nt: TGTGCCAGCAGTACGAGCTCCTACGAGCAGTACTTC
cdr3_aa: CASSTSSYEQYF

clone_size: NA
v_call: TRBV5-4
j_call: TRBJ2-1
d_call: TRBD2
cdr3_length: 15
cdr3_nt: TGTGCCAGCAGCTCCCTAGCGGGGGGGCGTCGTGAGCAGTTCTTC
cdr3_aa: CASSSLAGGRREQFF

clone_size: NA
v_call: TRBV6-1
j_call: TRBJ2-7
d_call: TRBD1
cdr3_length: 20
cdr3_nt: TGTGCCAGCAGTGAAGGGGGGACAGGGGCCGGTGGAGGTCTTTCCTACGAGCAGTACTTC
cdr3_aa: CASSEGGTGAGGGLSYEQYF

clone_size: NA
v_call: TRBV9
j_call: TRBJ2-4
d_call: NA
cdr3_length: 14
cdr3_nt: TGTGCCAGCAGCGTAGTATTAAACAGTAACATTCAGTACTTC
cdr3_aa: CASSVVLNSNIQYF

clone_size: NA
v_call: TRBV2
j_call: TRBJ2-7
d_call: TRBD2
cdr3_length: 14
cdr3_nt: TGTGCCAGCAGGGAGCGGGGGGGGTCCTACGAGCAGTACTTC
cdr3_aa: CASRERGGSYEQYF

clone_size: NA
v_call: TRBV6-6
j_call: TRBJ2-3
d_call: NA
cdr3_length: 14
cdr3_nt: TGTGCCAGCAGTTACCGGGGGAACACAGATACGCAGTATTTT
cdr3_aa: CASSYRGNTDTQYF

clone_size: NA
v_call: TRBV25-1
j_call: TRBJ2-3
d_call: NA
cdr3_length: 17
cdr3_nt: TGTGCCAGCAGTCTAGAAGATGTGACGGTCCTTGGAGATACGCAGTATTTT
cdr3_aa: CASSLEDVTVLGDTQYF

clone_size: once
v_call: TRBV15
j_call: TRBJ2-3
d_call: TRBD1
cdr3_length: 15
cdr3_nt: TGTGCCACCAGCAGGACAGGGGGCGAAACAGATACGCAGTATTTT
cdr3_aa: CATSRTGGETDTQYF

clone_size: NA
v_call: TRBV5-1
j_call: TRBJ2-7
d_call: NA
cdr3_length: 12
cdr3_nt: TGCGCCAGCAGCTCGTACCCGGGCGAGCAGTACTTC
cdr3_aa: CASSSYPGEQYF

clone_size: NA
v_call: TRBV5-4
j_call: TRBJ2-2
d_call: TRBD2
cdr3_length: 16
cdr3_nt: TGTGCCAGCAGCCTACTAGCGGGGGGGCCAGCCGGGGAGCTGTTTTTT
cdr3_aa: CASSLLAGGPAGELFF

clone_size: NA
v_call: TRBV27
j_call: TRBJ1-1
d_call: NA
cdr3_length: 15
cdr3_nt: TGTGCCAGCAGTTTAATGGGGACGGTGAACACTGAAGCTTTCTTT
cdr3_aa: CASSLMGTVNTEAFF

clone_size: NA
v_call: TRBV5-6
j_call: TRBJ2-5
d_call: TRBD2
cdr3_length: 17
cdr3_nt: TGTGCCAGCAGCTCGCGGGGTTCGGGGGGTTCGTGGGAGACCCAGTACTTC
cdr3_aa: CASSSRGSGGSWETQYF

clone_size: NA
v_call: TRBV6-6
j_call: TRBJ2-3
d_call: NA
cdr3_length: 12
cdr3_nt: TGTGCCAGCAGTTACAGATCAGATACGCAGTATTTT
cdr3_aa: CASSYRSDTQYF

clone_size: NA
v_call: TRBV7-3
j_call: TRBJ1-1
d_call: TRBD1
cdr3_length: 15
cdr3_nt: TGTGCCAGCAGCTCAGGGACAGGACTAAACACTGAAGCTTTCTTT
cdr3_aa: CASSSGTGLNTEAFF